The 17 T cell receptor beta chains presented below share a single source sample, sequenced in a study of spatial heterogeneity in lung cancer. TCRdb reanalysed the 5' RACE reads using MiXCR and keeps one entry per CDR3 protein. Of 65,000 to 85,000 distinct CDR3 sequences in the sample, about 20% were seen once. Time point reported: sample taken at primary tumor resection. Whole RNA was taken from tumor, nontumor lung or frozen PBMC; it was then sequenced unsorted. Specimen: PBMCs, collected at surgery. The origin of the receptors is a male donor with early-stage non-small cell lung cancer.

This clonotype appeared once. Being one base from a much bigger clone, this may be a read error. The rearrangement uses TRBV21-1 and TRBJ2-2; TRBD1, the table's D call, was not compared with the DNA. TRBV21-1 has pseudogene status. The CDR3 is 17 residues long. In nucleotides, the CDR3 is TGTGCCAGCGCAAAGTCGCCCGGGGGGGCGAACACCGGGGAGCTGTCTTTT. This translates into CASAKSPGGANTGELSF.

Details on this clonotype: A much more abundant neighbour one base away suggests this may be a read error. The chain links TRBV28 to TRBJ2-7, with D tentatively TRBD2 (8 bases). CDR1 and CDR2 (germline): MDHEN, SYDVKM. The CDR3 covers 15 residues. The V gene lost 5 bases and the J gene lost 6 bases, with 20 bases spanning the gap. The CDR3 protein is CASSPREGATIEQYF. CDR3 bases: TGTGCCAGCAGTCCCCGGGAGGGGGCGACAATCGAGCAGTACTTC.

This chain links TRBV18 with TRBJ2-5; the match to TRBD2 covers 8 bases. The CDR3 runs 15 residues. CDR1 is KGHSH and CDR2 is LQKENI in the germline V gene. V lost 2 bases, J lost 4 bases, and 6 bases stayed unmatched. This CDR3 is CASSPLEAGVETQYF. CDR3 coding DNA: TGTGCCAGCTCACCATTAGAAGCGGGAGTAGAGACCCAGTACTTC.

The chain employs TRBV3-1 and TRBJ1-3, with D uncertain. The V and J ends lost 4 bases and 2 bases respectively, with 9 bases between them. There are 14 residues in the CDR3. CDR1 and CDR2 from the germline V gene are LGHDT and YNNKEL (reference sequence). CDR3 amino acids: CASSPTGTGNTIYF. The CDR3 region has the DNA TGTGCCAGCAGCCCTACCGGGACTGGAAACACCATATATTTT.

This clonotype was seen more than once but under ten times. The CDR3 region is CASSPLLAGDKNEQFF. In DNA, the CDR3 is TGTGCCAGCTCACCCTTACTAGCGGGAGACAAAAATGAGCAGTTCTTC. The V gene is TRBV18, the J gene TRBJ2-1, with 11 nucleotides matching TRBD2. The V and J ends lost 3 bases and 7 bases, in that order; junction bases with no gene match: 8. Germline-derived CDR1 and CDR2 are KGHSH and LQKENI. The CDR3 contains 16 residues.

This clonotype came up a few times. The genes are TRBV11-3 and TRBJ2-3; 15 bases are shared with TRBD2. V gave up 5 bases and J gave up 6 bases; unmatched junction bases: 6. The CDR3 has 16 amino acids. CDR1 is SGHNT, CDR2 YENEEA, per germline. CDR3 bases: TGTGCCAGCAGCCTGGGACTAGCGGGGGGTATGGATACGCAGTATTTT. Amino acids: CASSLGLAGGMDTQYF.

The CDR3 sequence: CASRTGVEQPQHF. The CDR3 DNA is TGTGCCAGCAGGACAGGGGTGGAACAGCCCCAGCATTTT. The chain joins TRBV6-1 to TRBJ1-5; 8 bases are a match to TRBD1. CDR1 is MNHNS, CDR2 SASEGT, per germline. Trimming at V came to 6 bases and at J to 7 bases, leaving 5 bases not matched to a gene. The CDR3 consists of 13 residues.

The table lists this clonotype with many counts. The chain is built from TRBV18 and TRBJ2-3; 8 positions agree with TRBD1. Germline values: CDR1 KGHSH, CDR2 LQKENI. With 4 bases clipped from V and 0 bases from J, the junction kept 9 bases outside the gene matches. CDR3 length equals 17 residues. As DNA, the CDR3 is TGTGCCAGCTCACTATACCAGGGGGCTCGTAGCACAGATACGCAGTATTTT. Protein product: CASSLYQGARSTDTQYF.

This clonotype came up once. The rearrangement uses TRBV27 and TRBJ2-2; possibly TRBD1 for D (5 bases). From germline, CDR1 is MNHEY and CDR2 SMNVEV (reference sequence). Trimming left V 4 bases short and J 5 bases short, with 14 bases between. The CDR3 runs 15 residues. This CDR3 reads CASSSPSGLTGELFF. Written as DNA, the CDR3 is TGTGCCAGCAGTTCCCCTTCAGGGTTAACCGGGGAGCTGTTTTTT.

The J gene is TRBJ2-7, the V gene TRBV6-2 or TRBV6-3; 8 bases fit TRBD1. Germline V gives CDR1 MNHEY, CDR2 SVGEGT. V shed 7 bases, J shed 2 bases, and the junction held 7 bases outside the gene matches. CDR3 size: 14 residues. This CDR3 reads CASNPGQVTYEQYF. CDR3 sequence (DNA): TGTGCCAGCAACCCGGGACAGGTTACCTACGAGCAGTACTTC.

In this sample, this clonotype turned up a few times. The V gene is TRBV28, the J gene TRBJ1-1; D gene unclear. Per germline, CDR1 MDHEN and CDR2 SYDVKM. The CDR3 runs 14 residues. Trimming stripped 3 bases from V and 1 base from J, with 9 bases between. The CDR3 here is CASSLVNGNTEAFF. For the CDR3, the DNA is TGTGCCAGCAGTTTGGTCAACGGGAACACTGAAGCTTTCTTT. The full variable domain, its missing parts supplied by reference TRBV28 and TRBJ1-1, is DVKVTQSSRYLVKRTGEKVFLECVQDMDHENMFWYRQDPGLGLRLIYFSYDVKMKEKGDIPEGYSVSREKKERFSLILESASTNQTSMYLCASSLVNGNTEAFFGQGTRLTVV.

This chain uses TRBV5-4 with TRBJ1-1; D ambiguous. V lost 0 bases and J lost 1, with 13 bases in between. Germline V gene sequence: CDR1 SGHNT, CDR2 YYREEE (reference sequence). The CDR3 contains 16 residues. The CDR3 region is CASSLARNSGNTEAFF. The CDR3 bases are TGTGCCAGCAGCTTGGCGCGAAACTCCGGGAACACTGAAGCTTTCTTT.

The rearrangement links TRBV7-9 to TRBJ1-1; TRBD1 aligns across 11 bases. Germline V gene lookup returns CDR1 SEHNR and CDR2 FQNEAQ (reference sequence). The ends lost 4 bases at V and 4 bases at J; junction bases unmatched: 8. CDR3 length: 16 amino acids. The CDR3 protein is CASSSTPGTGGTEAFF. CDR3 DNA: TGTGCCAGCAGCTCCACCCCCGGGACAGGGGGCACTGAAGCTTTCTTT. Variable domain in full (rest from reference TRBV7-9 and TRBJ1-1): DTGVSQNPRHKITKRGQNVTFRCDPISEHNRLYWYRQTLGQGPEFLTYFQNEAQLEKSRLLSDRFSAERPKGSFSTLEIQRTEQGDSAMYLCASSSTPGTGGTEAFFGQGTRLTVV.

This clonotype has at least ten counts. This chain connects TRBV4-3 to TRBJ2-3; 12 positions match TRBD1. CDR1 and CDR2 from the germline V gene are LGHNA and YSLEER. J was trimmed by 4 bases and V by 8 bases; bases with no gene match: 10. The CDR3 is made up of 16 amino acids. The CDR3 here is CASGSDGTGGPDTQYF. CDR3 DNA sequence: TGCGCCAGCGGATCCGACGGGACAGGGGGCCCAGATACGCAGTATTTT.

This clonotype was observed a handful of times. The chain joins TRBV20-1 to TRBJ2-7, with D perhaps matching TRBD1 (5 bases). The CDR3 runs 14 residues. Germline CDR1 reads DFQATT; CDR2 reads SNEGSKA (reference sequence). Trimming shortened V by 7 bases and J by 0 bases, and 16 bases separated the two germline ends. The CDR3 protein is CSGRDQRGSYEQYF. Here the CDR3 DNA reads TGCAGTGGCCGAGATCAAAGGGGCTCCTACGAGCAGTACTTC.

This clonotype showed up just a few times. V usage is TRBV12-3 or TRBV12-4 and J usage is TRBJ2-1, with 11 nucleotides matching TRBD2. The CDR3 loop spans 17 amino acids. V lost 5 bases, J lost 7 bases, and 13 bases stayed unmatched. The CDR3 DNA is TGTGCCAGCAGTCCGGCTCTACTAGCGGGAGTGAGGAATGAGCAGTTCTTC. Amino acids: CASSPALLAGVRNEQFF.

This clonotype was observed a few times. This CDR3 is CASSLDVLGTQYF. In nucleotides, the CDR3 is TGTGCCAGCAGCTTAGATGTATTAGGGACCCAGTACTTC. The chain couples TRBV11-2 to TRBJ2-5; no firm D call. Trimming stripped 0 bases from V and 7 bases from J, with 9 bases between. Germline V gene data show CDR1 as SGHAT and CDR2 as FQNNGV. This CDR3 is built from 13 residues.